Shown below are 16 T cell receptor beta chains from a single sample sequenced in a study of T cell clonotyping in hematopoietic cell transplantation. Documented time point: recipient sample about 28 days before transplant, after cytoreduction. The table came from immunoSEQ multiplex PCR; TCRdb's copy has only in-frame clones and leaves some out. The table lists several thousand clones, 79% of them singletons. The material sequenced was peripheral blood mononuclear cells, taken before stem cell transplant. These TCRs come from a man in his fifties or sixties with acute myeloid leukemia. Some clones in this sample may be carry-over from other donors' samples.

The sample holds a few counts of this clone. This CDR3 reads CASSPNRQLYTF. The CDR3 DNA reads as TGTGCCAGCAGTCCCAACCGCCAACTCTACACCTTC. V and J are TRBV27 and TRBJ1-2; D gene ambiguous. V was cut by 5 bases and J by 10 bases, with 14 bases left in between. The CDR3 consists of 12 residues. CDR1 MNHEY and CDR2 SMNVEV come from the germline V gene (reference sequence).

The chain carries TRBV4-1 and TRBJ2-1; D possibly corresponds to TRBD2 (5 bases). CDR1 is MGHRA and CDR2 is YSYEKL in the germline V gene. The V gene lost 2 bases and the J gene lost 9 bases, with 23 bases spanning the gap. The CDR3 runs to 17 residues. CDR3 protein: CASSQIMGANLDGEQFF. The CDR3 region has the DNA TGCGCCAGCAGCCAAATTATGGGAGCGAACCTAGACGGTGAGCAGTTCTTC.

The chain recombines TRBV7-9 with TRBJ1-1; D is possibly TRBD1 (5 bases). Between the trimmed V and J ends, which lost 2 bases and 5 bases, there was a span of 15 bases. Germline V gene sequence: CDR1 SEHNR, CDR2 FQNEAQ (reference sequence). The CDR3 covers 15 residues. In DNA, the CDR3 is TGTGCCAGCAGCTTACCGGGACGGAGAAGGACTGAAGCTTTCTTT. This sequence encodes CASSLPGRRRTEAFF. The full variable domain, with the rest looked up from reference TRBV7-9 and TRBJ1-1, is DTGVSQNPRHKITKRGQNVTFRCDPISEHNRLYWYRQTLGQGPEFLTYFQNEAQLEKSRLLSDRFSAERPKGSFSTLEIQRTEQGDSAMYLCASSLPGRRRTEAFFGQGTRLTVV.

This clone was found once. The chain carries TRBV9 and TRBJ2-1; 14 nucleotides line up with TRBD2. The CDR3 has 17 residues. J lost 9 bases, V lost 2 bases, and 10 bases had no gene match. Looked up from germline, CDR1 is SGDLS and CDR2 is YYNGEE. The CDR3 nucleotides read TGTGCCAGCAGCGTTATGGGACTAGCGGGAGTTAGCGGTGAGCAGTTCTTC. This sequence encodes CASSVMGLAGVSGEQFF.

The V and J genes are TRBV7-5 and TRBJ1-1; the table's D gene call, TRBD1, was not cross checked with the DNA. TRBV7-5 is an annotated pseudogene. The CDR3 spans 15 residues. The CDR3 is CARSPRQGMNTEAFF. CDR3 DNA: TGTGCCAGAAGCCCGCGACAGGGAATGAACACTGAAGCTTTCTTT.

V and J are TRBV4-2 and TRBJ2-7; D possibly corresponds to TRBD2 (5 bases). Germline V gives CDR1 LGHNA, CDR2 YNFKEQ. Deletions cut 0 bases from V and 7 bases from J, with 10 bases between. CDR3 length: 13 residues. CDR3 DNA: TGTGCCAGCAGCCAAGACCGAGGGCTTGAGCAGTACTTC. Translation: CASSQDRGLEQYF.

This clone rates as large. The CDR3 spells CASSSDSGNTEAFF. CDR3 nucleotides: TGTGCCAGCAGCTCGGACAGTGGGAACACTGAAGCTTTCTTT. The chain uses TRBV7-3 and TRBJ1-1, with a tentative D call TRBD1 (6 bases). CDR3 length equals 14 residues. Looked up from germline, CDR1 is SGHTA and CDR2 is FQGTGA. V lost 4 bases and J 1 base, leaving 10 bases between the germline ends.

This chain uses TRBV2 with TRBJ2-5; D gene unclear. The germline V gene encodes CDR1 SNHLY and CDR2 FYNNEI. The CDR3 is 12 amino acids. The V gene lost 8 bases and the J gene lost 2 bases, with 9 bases spanning the gap. CDR3 loop: CASGVRQETQYF. Written as DNA, the CDR3 is TGTGCCAGCGGGGTACGGCAAGAGACCCAGTACTTC.

The chain employs TRBV5-6 and TRBJ2-3; 15 nucleotides match TRBD2. Losses at the gene ends were 4 bases for V and 1 base for J; bases not matched to a gene: 10. From germline, CDR1 is SGHDT and CDR2 YYEEEE. This CDR3 has 19 residues. The CDR3 protein is CASSPTGLAGGVGTDTQYF. Written as DNA, the CDR3 is TGTGCCAGCAGCCCGACCGGACTAGCGGGAGGGGTTGGCACAGATACGCAGTATTTT.

The chain links TRBV5-1 to TRBJ2-7, with D possibly being TRBD1 (5 bases). Deletions cut 4 bases from V and 3 bases from J, with 14 bases between. This CDR3 region has 14 residues. Germline lookup yields CDR1 SGHRS and CDR2 YFSETQ. The DNA for the CDR3 is TGCGCCAGCAGCCCGGCCACAGGTTTCTACGAGCAGTACTTC. Amino acids: CASSPATGFYEQYF. The full variable domain, in which reference TRBV5-1 and TRBJ2-7 provide the parts outside the CDR3, is KAGVTQTPRYLIKTRGQQVTLSCSPISGHRSVSWYQQTPGQGLQFLFEYFSETQRNKGNFPGRFSGRQFSNSRSEMNVSTLELGDSALYLCASSPATGFYEQYFGPGTRLTVT.

This sequence joins TRBV9 and TRBJ2-3, with 11 bases identical to TRBD2. Germline V gene sequence: CDR1 SGDLS, CDR2 YYNGEE. The V and J ends lost 2 bases and 4 bases, in that order; junction bases with no gene match: 6. The CDR3 sequence is 16 residues long. The CDR3 region is CASSVSSGGAADTQYF. The CDR3 DNA reads as TGTGCCAGCAGCGTGAGTAGCGGGGGGGCGGCAGATACGCAGTATTTT.

This rearrangement joins TRBV5-6 to TRBJ1-5; D is uncertain. CDR3 length: 13 amino acids. Trimming cost V 2 bases and J 0 bases, with 3 bases left between them. Germline V gene data show CDR1 as SGHDT and CDR2 as YYEEEE. The CDR3: CASSLNSNQPQHF. The CDR3 DNA follows: TGTGCCAGCAGCTTAAATAGCAATCAGCCCCAGCATTTT.

This clone has a handful of counts. This chain joins TRBV30 and TRBJ1-3, with TRBD1 as a possible D gene (6 bases). Germline-derived CDR1 and CDR2 are GTSNPN and SVGIG (reference sequence). This CDR3 contains 14 residues. In nucleotides, the CDR3 is TGTGCTTGGGGGCAGGGGAGCTCTGGAAACACCATATATTTT. It is translated as CAWGQGSSGNTIYF.

This clone was counted a single time. This sequence joins TRBV7-6 and TRBJ2-5, with D maybe TRBD1 (6 bases). The CDR3 is 15 amino acids. The germline V gene encodes CDR1 SGHVS and CDR2 FNYEAQ. Trimming cost V 1 base and J 5 bases, with 14 bases left between them. The CDR3 spells CASSLGSVGQETQYF. The CDR3 DNA is TGTGCCAGCAGCTTAGGGTCGGTCGGACAGGAGACCCAGTACTTC.

The rearrangement uses TRBV5-1 and TRBJ1-1; TRBD1 aligns across 8 bases. V was pared by 3 bases and J by 2 bases, with 9 bases of the junction left unmatched. The CDR3 is 16 amino acids. Germline values: CDR1 SGHRS, CDR2 YFSETQ. The CDR3 nucleotides are TGCGCCAGCAGCTCCAGGGGGCTAAAAGGAAACACTGAAGCTTTCTTT. This encodes CASSSRGLKGNTEAFF.

This clone was picked up a small number of times. The V gene is TRBV6-5, the J gene TRBJ1-2; maybe TRBD1 (5 bases). CDR1 is MNHEY, CDR2 SVGAGI, per germline. The CDR3 totals 12 residues. V was pared by 5 bases and J by 6 bases, with 10 bases between. CDR3: CASSDGGNGYTF. CDR3 DNA sequence: TGTGCCAGCAGTGATGGGGGTAATGGCTACACCTTC.